Listed here are 5 T cell receptor beta chains from one sample, sequenced in a study of shared clonotypes between healthy human individuals. TCRdb's copy holds only in-frame clones and misses some; the assay was immunoSEQ multiplex PCR. The sample lists over a million clones, approximately 97% seen once, with roughly 1.2% in the top ten. The sequencing sample was made of naive CD4+ T cells sorted from blood. The sample's subset: CD45RA+ positively selected. The receptors stem from a man aged 25-40 years in good health.

The chain recombines TRBV5-1 with TRBJ2-7, with D possibly matching TRBD1 (5 bases). This CDR3 region has 14 residues. Germline V gene lookup returns CDR1 SGHRS and CDR2 YFSETQ. Trimming removed 0 bases at V and 0 bases at J, with 7 bases between. The DNA for the CDR3 is TGCGCCAGCAGCTTGGAGGACAACTCCTACGAGCAGTACTTC. It specifies CASSLEDNSYEQYF.

In its sample, this clone was seen once. The CDR3 reads CASSVEVGNEQFF. Here the CDR3 DNA reads TGTGCCAGCAGTGTCGAGGTCGGCAATGAGCAGTTCTTC. The chain is built from TRBV6-4 and TRBJ2-1, with D unresolved. V was trimmed by 4 bases and J by 6 bases, leaving 10 bases between them. The CDR3 spans 13 residues. Per the germline V gene, CDR1 is MRHNA and CDR2 is SNTAGT.

The chain combines TRBV7-9 with TRBJ2-1; D is perhaps TRBD2 (6 bases). The CDR3 covers 19 residues. Germline V gene sequence: CDR1 SEHNR, CDR2 FQNEAQ (reference sequence). Trimming cost V 10 bases and J 1 base, with 29 bases left between them. The CDR3 region is CAITPTAVRGGASYNEQFF. The CDR3 DNA sequence: TGTGCCATCACTCCAACGGCGGTTAGGGGAGGTGCTTCCTACAATGAGCAGTTCTTC.

The chain joins TRBV2 to TRBJ2-1, with 14 bases identical to TRBD2. Losses at the gene ends were 6 bases for V and 3 bases for J; bases not matched to a gene: 7. CDR1 SNHLY and CDR2 FYNNEI come from the germline V gene. This CDR3 comprises 17 residues. CDR3 sequence reads: CASRLRTSGRHYNEQFF. The DNA of the CDR3 is TGTGCCAGCAGATTACGGACTAGCGGGAGGCACTACAATGAGCAGTTCTTC.

V gene TRBV5-1 combines with J gene TRBJ2-5, with D unclear. From germline, CDR1 is SGHRS and CDR2 YFSETQ. Trimming removed 3 bases from V and 0 bases from J, with 6 bases in between. The CDR3 loop spans 13 amino acids. DNA of the CDR3: TGCGCCAGCAGCTCGGAGTACCAAGAGACCCAGTACTTC. Its protein is CASSSEYQETQYF.